The present T cell receptor (beta chain) was sequenced within a study of blood T cell repertoires in COVID-19. Allocation to cohorts depended on clinical history reported by the participants. Symptom resolution, clearance, or two negative PCRs marked the recovered donors of Cohort 3. In the original workflow: How many nucleated cells were present was estimated from reference gene primer amplification. This table comes from immunoSEQ multiplex PCR, and its TCRdb copy is limited to in-frame clones, with some not included. V, J and clone size are taken as reported in that table, and D and trimming were inferred from the DNA itself. Found here are 150,000 to 200,000 clones, about 90% of them singletons; the top ten hold roughly 8.6%. V was trimmed by 2 bases and J by 2 bases, leaving 9 bases between them. Germline V gene sequence: CDR1 SGHTA, CDR2 FQGNSA. This CDR3 is built from 14 residues.

The chain joins TRBV7-2 to TRBJ2-5; D perhaps matches TRBD2 (5 bases). This clonotype was obtained from a woman aged 18-29 years who had recovered from COVID-19. Sequencing was performed on PBMCs or T cells enriched from blood (not recorded which). The CDR3 spells CASSLWSGQETQYF. The CDR3 coding sequence is TGTGCCAGCAGCTTATGGAGCGGACAAGAGACCCAGTACTTC.